The 23 T cell receptor beta chains below were found in one sample sequenced in a study of Ad26.COV2.S vaccination and SARS-CoV-2 variants (dated by TCRdb to about 2021). The library relied on the immunoSEQ multiplex PCR assay. As stored in TCRdb, this immuneACCESS dataset retains in-frame rearrangements with V and J assigned. A fraction of the clones does not appear; measured against another copy, unresolved V genes explain less than half of the discrepancy, and the remainder lacks a known reason. In this sample the table shows approximately 300,000 clones, approximately 80% of which occur a single time. Under 2.5% of the sample comes from the top ten. The sample's treatment or condition label, decoded: some 20 received Ad26.COV2.S at low or high dose, single or two shots; roughly 5 received placebo; per-sample allocation not given. Repertoires of vaccine and placebo recipients were sequenced from samples taken on day 63 after the first injection.

The sample consisted of peripheral blood, taken in a trial of Ad26.COV2.S vaccine versus placebo. All receptors derive from a person aged 18 to 59 who received the Ad26.COV2.S COVID-19 vaccine or a placebo.

The rearrangement uses TRBV5-4 and TRBJ2-6, with D uncertain. From germline, CDR1 is SGHNT and CDR2 YYREEE (reference sequence). Trimming pared 1 base from V and 1 base from J, leaving 6 bases between. CDR3 length: 15 amino acids. CDR3 nucleotide sequence: TGTGCCAGCAGCTTGTTGGGTTCTGGGGCCAACGTCCTGACTTTC. Residues: CASSLLGSGANVLTF. The entire variable domain, with the rest obtained from reference TRBV5-4 and TRBJ2-6, is as follows: ETGVTQSPTHLIKTRGQQVTLRCSSQSGHNTVSWYQQALGQGPQFIFQYYREEENGRGNFPPRFSGLQFPNYSSELNVNALELDDSALYLCASSLLGSGANVLTFGAGSRLTVL.

This clone was picked up a small number of times. At one end, the junction sequence differs from germline, possibly due to a read error. V is TRBV7-2 and J is TRBJ1-1; no clear D gene. The CDR3 spans 13 residues. CDR1 is SGHTA, CDR2 FQGNSA, per germline. The DNA for the CDR3 is TGTGCCAGCAGCTTAGAGCGGAACGCTGAAGCTTTCTTT. It specifies CASSLERNAEAFF.

The rearrangement uses TRBV2 and TRBJ2-3; D is unresolved. The CDR3 consists of 13 residues. Germline assignment: CDR1 SNHLY and CDR2 FYNNEI. V shed 5 bases and J shed 1 base, with 7 bases lying between them. The CDR3 DNA reads TGTGCCAGCAGTCCCCCTCGCACAGATACGCAGTATTTT. Its protein product is CASSPPRTDTQYF.

The chain employs TRBV4-1 and TRBJ2-3; D possibly corresponds to TRBD2 (6 bases). Germline CDR1 and CDR2: MGHRA and YSYEKL. V gave up 5 bases and J gave up 2 bases, with 23 bases separating them. CDR3 length equals 18 residues. CDR3 nucleotide sequence: TGCGCCAGCAGCTTCCAAATCCCTCCAGCGGGTTTCACAGATACGCAGTATTTT. Translated, it gives CASSFQIPPAGFTDTQYF.

This clone appeared once. The CDR3 sequence: CASSLAATGEQYF. CDR3 DNA: TGTGCCAGCAGCTTAGCGGCGACCGGCGAGCAGTACTTC. V usage is TRBV7-9 and J usage is TRBJ2-7, with no clear D. CDR3 length: 13 amino acids. Per the germline V gene, CDR1 is SEHNR and CDR2 is FQNEAQ (reference sequence). Deletions cut 0 bases from V and 6 bases from J, with 9 bases between.

V gene TRBV2 combines with J gene TRBJ2-2; D may be TRBD1 or TRBD2 (5 bases each). Per germline, CDR1 SNHLY and CDR2 FYNNEI. V was pared by 7 bases and J by 4 bases, with 13 bases between. CDR3 length equals 14 residues. DNA of the CDR3: TGTGCCAGCAAGGGGTCGAGGGGCACCGGGGAGCTGTTTTTT. It translates to CASKGSRGTGELFF.

The chain links TRBV11-2 to TRBJ2-3, with 8 bases matching TRBD2. The CDR3 consists of 16 residues. The V segment lost 4 bases and the J segment 3 bases; nucleotides outside the gene matches: 9. Germline V CDR1 and CDR2: SGHAT, FQNNGV. The CDR3 DNA sequence: TGTGCCAGCAGCTCCCGGACTAGCAGGGGTACAGATACGCAGTATTTT. It codes for CASSSRTSRGTDTQYF. The complete variable domain, with remaining parts taken from reference TRBV11-2 and TRBJ2-3, reads EAGVAQSPRYKIIEKRQSVAFWCNPISGHATLYWYQQILGQGPKLLIQFQNNGVVDDSQLPKDRFSAERLKGVDSTLKIQPAKLEDSAVYLCASSSRTSRGTDTQYFGPGTRLTVL.

The rearrangement links TRBV2 to TRBJ2-3; D unclear. This CDR3 contains 13 residues. Germline V gene sequence: CDR1 SNHLY, CDR2 FYNNEI. Trimming removed 5 bases from V and 1 base from J, with 7 bases in between. The CDR3 is CASSRVGTDTQYF. The CDR3 DNA reads as TGTGCCAGCAGTAGGGTTGGCACAGATACGCAGTATTTT.

The V and J genes are TRBV20-1 and TRBJ1-2; D gene uncertain. The CDR3 runs 11 residues. CDR1 is DFQATT, CDR2 SNEGSKA, per germline (reference sequence). V lost 3 bases and J 6 bases, leaving 8 bases between the germline ends. The CDR3 loop reads CSARSGDGYTF. The CDR3 bases are TGCAGTGCTAGGAGCGGGGATGGCTACACCTTC.

The CDR3 DNA follows: TGCGCCAGCAGCTCAGGGGGATTGGATCAGCCCCAGCATTTT. Amino acids: CASSSGGLDQPQHF. This chain joins TRBV5-1 and TRBJ1-5; TRBD1 matches at 7 bases. V lost 3 bases and J lost 5; bases outside the gene matches: 5. The CDR3 loop spans 14 amino acids. The V gene's germline CDR1 is SGHRS and CDR2 YFSETQ.

This chain uses TRBV20-1 with TRBJ1-5; D remains unclear. CDR3 length: 14 amino acids. CDR1 and CDR2 from the germline V gene are DFQATT and SNEGSKA (reference sequence). Trimming took 3 bases from V and 9 from J, leaving 18 bases between them. This chain's CDR3 is CSASRPWGGGPQHF. CDR3 in DNA: TGCAGTGCTAGTCGGCCCTGGGGTGGAGGGCCCCAGCATTTT.

The gene calls are TRBV29-1 and TRBJ1-2; D remains unclear. V was clipped by 2 bases and J by 0 bases, with 10 bases between them. The germline V gene has CDR1 SQVTM and CDR2 ANQGSEA. The CDR3 has 14 amino acids. The CDR3 sequence is CSVERRLANYGYTF. The CDR3 nucleotides are TGCAGCGTTGAACGACGGCTAGCTAACTATGGCTACACCTTC.

The chain employs TRBV15 and TRBJ1-2; weak D call: TRBD1 (6 bases). The ends were cut back, 1 base at V and 4 bases at J, with 10 bases in the middle. Germline V gives CDR1 LNHNV, CDR2 YYDKDF (reference sequence). The CDR3 loop spans 14 amino acids. The CDR3 loop reads CATSRVQGFYGYTF. CDR3 DNA sequence: TGTGCCACCAGCAGAGTGCAGGGGTTCTATGGCTACACCTTC.

The chain recombines TRBV6-5 with TRBJ2-7; TRBD1 aligns across 7 bases. The CDR3 has 14 amino acids. Losses at the gene ends were 2 bases for V and 0 bases for J; bases not matched to a gene: 1. CDR1 is MNHEY and CDR2 is SVGAGI in the germline V gene. Here the CDR3 DNA reads TGTGCCAGCAGTTACCAGGGGGACTCCTACGAGCAGTACTTC. It specifies CASSYQGDSYEQYF.

This clone was recorded many times. This chain joins TRBV7-8 and TRBJ1-4; D is possibly TRBD1 (6 bases). V was cut by 5 bases and J by 4 bases, with 11 bases left in between. The CDR3 is made up of 14 amino acids. The germline V gene encodes CDR1 SGHVS and CDR2 FQNEAQ. The CDR3 loop is CASSHRDLNEKLFF. DNA for the CDR3: TGTGCCAGCAGCCACAGGGATCTTAATGAAAAACTGTTTTTT. The full variable domain, its missing parts supplied by reference TRBV7-8 and TRBJ1-4, is GAGVSQSPRYKVAKRGQDVALRCDPISGHVSLFWYQQALGQGPEFLTYFQNEAQLDKSGLPSDRFFAERPEGSVSTLKIQRTQQEDSAVYLCASSHRDLNEKLFFGSGTQLSVL.

V gene TRBV30 combines with J gene TRBJ1-5, with 7 bases that match TRBD1. This CDR3 comprises 16 residues. The germline V gene has CDR1 GTSNPN and CDR2 SVGIG (reference sequence). V lost 3 bases, J lost 5 bases, and 13 bases stayed unmatched. This CDR3 reads CAWSGKTTGEDQPQHF. The CDR3 DNA reads as TGTGCCTGGAGCGGAAAAACCACAGGGGAGGATCAGCCCCAGCATTTT.

The chain employs TRBV27 and TRBJ1-4, with a weak D call TRBD1 (6 bases). CDR3 length equals 17 residues. Trimming cost V 3 bases and J 6 bases, with 20 bases left between them. Per germline, CDR1 MNHEY and CDR2 SMNVEV (reference sequence). DNA for the CDR3: TGTGCCAGCAGTTTCACCCCGTTCAGGGGAAAGGATGAAAAACTGTTTTTT. Translated: CASSFTPFRGKDEKLFF.

The gene calls are TRBV15 and TRBJ2-3, with TRBD2 matching 8 bases. CDR3 length equals 14 residues. V shed 8 bases, J shed 4 bases, and the junction held 8 bases outside the gene matches. Germline V lookup: CDR1 LNHNV, CDR2 YYDKDF (reference sequence). CDR3 coding DNA: TGTGCCACCGTAGGGGTCGGGGGGGCAGATACGCAGTATTTT. Amino acid sequence: CATVGVGGADTQYF.

This clone was detected once. The rearrangement joins TRBV27 to TRBJ1-6, with 7 bases fitting TRBD1. The V segment lost 6 bases and the J segment 1 base; nucleotides outside the gene matches: 6. Germline loops: CDR1 MNHEY, CDR2 SMNVEV (reference sequence). CDR3 length equals 16 residues. The CDR3 spells CASRIRQGSYNSPLHF. DNA of the CDR3: TGTGCCAGCAGGATACGACAGGGATCCTATAATTCACCCCTCCACTTT.

Details on this clone: The same CDR3 is also encoded by other DNA sequences in this sample. The genes are TRBV19 and TRBJ2-3; D is unresolved. The CDR3 loop spans 14 amino acids. Deletions cut 3 bases from V and 2 bases from J, with 9 bases between. Germline V gene sequence: CDR1 LNHDA, CDR2 SQIVND (reference sequence). This chain's CDR3 is CASSIGQPTDTQYF. The CDR3 DNA sequence: TGTGCCAGTAGTATCGGGCAGCCCACAGATACGCAGTATTTT.

The chain carries TRBV6-5 and TRBJ2-7, with D perhaps TRBD1 (5 bases). Trimming took 4 bases from V and 6 from J, leaving 10 bases between them. The CDR3 length is 12 residues. Germline loops: CDR1 MNHEY, CDR2 SVGAGI. This CDR3 is CASSFPQGEQYF. The CDR3 DNA sequence: TGTGCCAGCAGTTTCCCCCAGGGCGAGCAGTACTTC.

The chain has TRBV27 and TRBJ2-3; 8 bases are a match to TRBD2. V dropped 5 bases and J dropped 6; count of bases not matched to a gene: 10. The CDR3 is made up of 15 amino acids. From germline, CDR1 is MNHEY and CDR2 SMNVEV (reference sequence). Here the CDR3 DNA reads TGTGCCAGCAGTCCAAACCGGGGGGGCTGGGATACGCAGTATTTT. Translation gives CASSPNRGGWDTQYF.

The chain joins TRBV7-9 to TRBJ2-4; D gene uncertain. V was pared by 8 bases and J by 9 bases, with 11 bases between. Germline lookup yields CDR1 SEHNR and CDR2 FQNEAQ (reference sequence). The CDR3 runs 11 residues. DNA of the CDR3: TGTGCCAGCGGCCTCCCCCCCATTCAGTACTTC. Protein product: CASGLPPIQYF.